A single sample is the source of the 28 T cell receptor beta chains below, sequenced in a study of control samples from healthy donors and cancer patients. Using immunoSEQ multiplex PCR, the repertoire was profiled, and TCRdb retains in-frame clones only, with some absent. Among roughly 190,000 clones listed, 91% were seen once. The specimen sequenced was blood. The receptors here all came from a young man in good health.

This chain uses TRBV19 with TRBJ1-5, with D perhaps TRBD1 (6 bases). There are 13 residues in the CDR3. Trimming stripped 5 bases from V and 4 bases from J, with 9 bases between. Germline assignment: CDR1 LNHDA and CDR2 SQIVND (reference sequence). The CDR3 DNA sequence: TGTGCCAGTAGTGTACAGGGTAATCAGCCCCAGCATTTT. This sequence encodes CASSVQGNQPQHF.

The chain recombines TRBV27 with TRBJ1-2, with 8 bases identical to TRBD1. The CDR3 is made up of 15 amino acids. CDR1 and CDR2 from the germline V gene are MNHEY and SMNVEV (reference sequence). Trimming took 8 bases from V and 3 from J; bases not matched to a gene: 11. The CDR3 DNA is TGTGCCAGCGGATCTCGACAGGGGTGGGACTATGGCTACACCTTC. Amino acids: CASGSRQGWDYGYTF.

CDR3 loop: CASSQDVGGVSIYEQYF. In nucleotides, the CDR3 is TGTGCCAGCAGCCAAGACGTCGGGGGGGTTTCGATCTACGAGCAGTACTTC. The chain recombines TRBV4-2 with TRBJ2-7, with TRBD2 matching over 8 bases. Germline V gene data show CDR1 as LGHNA and CDR2 as YNFKEQ. The CDR3 totals 17 residues. V lost 0 bases and J lost 3; bases outside the gene matches: 10.

The chain has TRBV9 and TRBJ2-2; the D call may be TRBD1 or TRBD2 (5 bases each). V was shortened by 3 bases and J by 8 bases, with 20 bases between the two germline ends. The CDR3 contains 16 residues. From germline, CDR1 is SGDLS and CDR2 YYNGEE. CDR3: CASSESTGTLRGELFF. CDR3 DNA: TGTGCCAGCAGCGAATCGACCGGGACCCTCAGGGGGGAGCTGTTTTTT.

In its sample, this clone was seen once. DNA for the CDR3: TGTGCCAGCAGTTTATACAGAGCAACTAATGAAAAACTGTTTTTT. Residues: CASSLYRATNEKLFF. J is TRBJ1-4 and V is TRBV27; no reliable D call. The CDR3 sequence is 15 residues long. Trimming shortened V by 1 base and J by 0 bases, and 6 bases separated the two germline ends. CDR1 MNHEY and CDR2 SMNVEV come from the germline V gene (reference sequence).

The chain joins TRBV19 to TRBJ1-5; D is perhaps TRBD1 (6 bases). The V end was cut by 6 bases, the J end by 0 bases, with 12 bases between. Germline CDR1 is LNHDA and CDR2 is SQIVND (reference sequence). CDR3 size: 15 residues. The CDR3 region is CASRVGAYSNQPQHF. The CDR3, as DNA: TGTGCCAGTAGGGTGGGGGCCTATAGCAATCAGCCCCAGCATTTT.

This clone was found once. The genes are TRBV18 and TRBJ2-1, with D perhaps given as TRBD1 or TRBD2 (5 bases each). Trimming cost V 5 bases and J 6 bases, with 8 bases left between them. The CDR3 is 12 amino acids. Germline loops: CDR1 KGHSH, CDR2 LQKENI. The DNA for the CDR3 is TGTGCCAGCTCAAGGGACGCCAATGAGCAGTTCTTC. Translating it yields CASSRDANEQFF.

The chain is built from TRBV3-1 (or the pseudogene TRBV3-2) and TRBJ2-7, with D unresolved. Looked up from germline, CDR1 is LGHDT and CDR2 is YNNKEL (reference sequence). This CDR3 is 12 amino acids long. Trimming pared 4 bases from V and 5 bases from J, leaving 9 bases between. CDR3 nucleotides: TGTGCCAGCAGCCTACTATACGACGAGCAGTACTTC. Its protein is CASSLLYDEQYF.

V gene TRBV10-3 combines with J gene TRBJ1-5; the D gene is possibly TRBD1 (5 bases). This CDR3 is built from 15 residues. CDR1 ENHRY and CDR2 SYGVKD come from the germline V gene. With 5 bases removed from V and 1 base from J, the gap between germline ends came to 12 bases. This chain's CDR3 is CAISTQGRSNQPQHF. CDR3 nucleotide sequence: TGTGCCATCAGTACCCAGGGAAGGAGCAATCAGCCCCAGCATTTT.

This chain links TRBV5-1 with TRBJ2-2; 7 bases are a match to TRBD1. J gave up 0 bases and V 5 bases, and 7 bases lay outside the gene matches. The germline gives CDR1 SGHRS, CDR2 YFSETQ. The CDR3 has 16 amino acids. This CDR3 reads CASRGPGQTNTGELFF. The CDR3 DNA is TGCGCCAGCAGGGGACCGGGACAGACGAACACCGGGGAGCTGTTTTTT.

This chain links TRBV30 with TRBJ1-1; tentative D call: TRBD1 (6 bases). Per germline, CDR1 GTSNPN and CDR2 SVGIG (reference sequence). Trimming left V 3 bases short and J 1 base short, with 15 bases between. The CDR3 loop spans 15 amino acids. The CDR3 sequence is CAWRSGRTANTEAFF. CDR3 nucleotides: TGTGCCTGGAGGTCTGGGAGGACAGCGAACACTGAAGCTTTCTTT.

Concerning this clone itself: Other DNA variants within this sample encode the same CDR3. The chain has TRBV6-2 or TRBV6-3 and TRBJ1-2; 7 nucleotides agree with TRBD1. V shed 4 bases and J 7 bases; nucleotides not matched to a gene: 6. Germline lookup yields CDR1 MNHEY and CDR2 SVGEGT. The CDR3 is 13 amino acids. The CDR3 spells CASSLTGRGGYTF. In nucleotides, the CDR3 is TGTGCCAGCAGTTTGACAGGGAGGGGTGGCTACACCTTC.

This rearrangement joins TRBV10-3 to TRBJ1-2; D may be TRBD1 (6 bases). CDR1 and CDR2 (germline): ENHRY, SYGVKD. The CDR3 has 15 amino acids. V shed 3 bases and J shed 7 bases, with 18 bases lying between them. CDR3 sequence (DNA): TGTGCCATCAGTGACAACACGGACAGAAGCTCTGGCTACACCTTC. This gives the protein CAISDNTDRSSGYTF.

The chain recombines TRBV15 with TRBJ2-5, with 8 bases identical to TRBD2. Germline CDR1 LNHNV, CDR2 YYDKDF (reference sequence). Unmatched junction bases numbered 4, after V lost 0 bases and J lost 1 base. This CDR3 comprises 16 residues. The CDR3 DNA reads as TGTGCCACCAGCAGAGATATAGCGGGGAGCCAAGAGACCCAGTACTTC. It specifies CATSRDIAGSQETQYF. Looking up the rest from reference TRBV15 and TRBJ2-5 gives the full variable domain: DAMVIQNPRYQVTQFGKPVTLSCSQTLNHNVMYWYQQKSSQAPKLLFHYYDKDFNNEADTPDNFQSRRPNTSFCFLDIRSPGLGDTAMYLCATSRDIAGSQETQYFGPGTRLLVL.

This clone was counted a single time. The V and J genes are TRBV3-1 (or the pseudogene TRBV3-2) and TRBJ2-7; D gene uncertain. V was trimmed by 4 bases and J by 1 base, leaving 11 bases between them. The CDR3 extends over 14 amino acids. Per germline, CDR1 LGHDT and CDR2 YNNKEL (reference sequence). In DNA form, the CDR3 reads TGTGCCAGCAGCCGCTTGCTCAGGTCCTACGAGCAGTACTTC. Encoded protein: CASSRLLRSYEQYF.

The chain couples TRBV27 to TRBJ1-1; D uncertain. The CDR3 length is 13 residues. V was clipped by 6 bases and J by 6 bases, with 14 bases between them. Germline CDR1 is MNHEY and CDR2 is SMNVEV (reference sequence). The CDR3 DNA reads as TGTGCCAGCAGGAGCGTCCTAGTCGCTGAAGCTTTCTTT. Translated, it gives CASRSVLVAEAFF.

The chain is built from TRBV20-1 and TRBJ2-1; the D gene is possibly TRBD1 (6 bases). This CDR3 is built from 11 residues. Germline lookup yields CDR1 DFQATT and CDR2 SNEGSKA (reference sequence). V was trimmed by 5 bases and J by 12 bases, leaving 14 bases between them. The CDR3 here is CSALQGRGQFF. The DNA of the CDR3 is TGCAGTGCTCTACAGGGTAGGGGGCAGTTCTTC.

This rearrangement joins TRBV12-5 to TRBJ2-1, with 9 bases identical to TRBD1. Germline V gives CDR1 LGHNT, CDR2 FRNRAP. Trimming removed 6 bases from V and 7 bases from J; junction bases left unmatched: 7. This CDR3 has 14 residues. The CDR3 loop is CASGTSGTGNEQFF. As DNA, the CDR3 is TGTGCTAGTGGGACCTCTGGGACAGGGAATGAGCAGTTCTTC.

The V call is TRBV24-1, the J call TRBJ1-6; D may be TRBD1 (5 bases). CDR3 size: 13 residues. Germline-derived CDR1 and CDR2 are KGHDR and SFDVKD. Trimming left V 4 bases short and J 12 bases short, with 12 bases between. For the CDR3, the DNA is TGTGCCACCAGTGAAAGGGGAGGCAAACCCCTCCACTTT. Translating gives CATSERGGKPLHF.

This chain joins TRBV24-1 and TRBJ1-5; 9 positions match TRBD1. V shed 4 bases, J shed 1 base, and the junction held 4 bases outside the gene matches. The CDR3 is 16 amino acids. CDR1 KGHDR and CDR2 SFDVKD come from the germline V gene. CDR3 bases: TGTGCCACCAGTGACGGGACAGGGATAAGCAATCAGCCCCAGCATTTT. Protein: CATSDGTGISNQPQHF.

This clone was observed once. J is TRBJ1-5 and V is TRBV27, with D perhaps matching TRBD1 (5 bases). The CDR3 runs 13 residues. Per germline, CDR1 MNHEY and CDR2 SMNVEV (reference sequence). V was shortened by 5 bases and J by 1 base, with 6 bases between the two germline ends. The CDR3 reads CASSGGSNQPQHF. The CDR3 bases are TGTGCCAGCAGTGGGGGGAGCAATCAGCCCCAGCATTTT.

The rearrangement links TRBV27 to TRBJ1-3; 7 nucleotides agree with TRBD1. CDR1 and CDR2 from the germline V gene are MNHEY and SMNVEV (reference sequence). J gave up 0 bases and V 6 bases, and 5 bases lay outside the gene matches. The CDR3 runs to 15 residues. Here the CDR3 reads CASSRDSYSGNTIYF. As DNA, the CDR3 is TGTGCCAGCAGCCGGGACAGTTACTCTGGAAACACCATATATTTT.

The chain is built from TRBV11-2 and TRBJ2-5; TRBD2 matches 15 bases. Germline values: CDR1 SGHAT, CDR2 FQNNGV. This CDR3 region has 16 residues. Trimming removed 5 bases from V and 1 base from J; junction bases left unmatched: 2. CDR3: CASSLGLAGGQETQYF. The CDR3 DNA is TGTGCCAGCAGCCTGGGACTAGCGGGGGGCCAAGAGACCCAGTACTTC.

The rearrangement joins TRBV5-4 to TRBJ2-3; D unclear. Germline V gene data show CDR1 as SGHNT and CDR2 as YYREEE (reference sequence). The CDR3 has 15 residues. The V gene lost 3 bases and the J gene lost 0 bases, with 11 bases spanning the gap. CDR3 loop: CASSSLSSSTDTQYF. The CDR3 nucleotides are TGTGCCAGCAGCTCCCTTAGCAGTAGCACAGATACGCAGTATTTT.

The chain couples TRBV14 to TRBJ1-1; D is possibly TRBD1 (6 bases). CDR1 is SGHDN, CDR2 FVKESK, per germline. Trimming took 4 bases from V and 0 from J, leaving 12 bases between them. The CDR3 is made up of 15 amino acids. CDR3 sequence (DNA): TGTGCCAGCAGCCTCAAAGGGGGGATGAACACTGAAGCTTTCTTT. This sequence encodes CASSLKGGMNTEAFF.

The V call is TRBV30, the J call TRBJ1-1, with unresolved D. CDR3 size: 13 residues. Trimming pared 1 base from V and 1 base from J, leaving 7 bases between. From germline, CDR1 is GTSNPN and CDR2 SVGIG (reference sequence). CDR3 DNA sequence: TGTGCCTGGAGTGCCCAGAAGAACACTGAAGCTTTCTTT. Residues: CAWSAQKNTEAFF. The full variable domain, in which reference TRBV30 and TRBJ1-1 provide the parts outside the CDR3, is SQTIHQWPATLVQPVGSPLSLECTVEGTSNPNLYWYRQAAGRGLQLLFYSVGIGQISSEVPQNLSASRPQDRQFILSSKKLLLSDSGFYLCAWSAQKNTEAFFGQGTRLTVV.

The chain carries TRBV6-5 and TRBJ1-5; D might be TRBD1 (5 bases). Trimming removed 6 bases at V and 0 bases at J, with 9 bases between. The CDR3 is made up of 14 amino acids. Germline lookup yields CDR1 MNHEY and CDR2 SVGAGI. The CDR3 protein is CASSGHGSNQPQHF. The DNA of the CDR3 is TGTGCCAGCAGCGGACACGGTAGCAATCAGCCCCAGCATTTT.

The V and J genes are TRBV27 and TRBJ2-1; no clear D. Germline V gene sequence: CDR1 MNHEY, CDR2 SMNVEV (reference sequence). Trimming took 3 bases from V and 8 from J, leaving 5 bases between them. The CDR3 consists of 11 residues. CDR3 loop: CASSFLDEQFF. CDR3 sequence (DNA): TGTGCCAGCAGTTTTTTGGATGAGCAGTTCTTC.